Presented here are 32 T cell receptor beta chains from one specimen sequenced in a study of blood T cell repertoires in COVID-19. TCRdb's copy holds only in-frame clones and misses some; the assay was immunoSEQ multiplex PCR. The repertoire holds 230,000 or so clones, with 80% to 90% as singletons. Sequenced input: peripheral blood. These TCRs come from a young man with active or convalescent COVID-19.

The V gene is TRBV4-3, the J gene TRBJ1-4; D is undetermined. Germline lookup yields CDR1 LGHNA and CDR2 YSLEER. This CDR3 has 15 residues. V was shortened by 5 bases and J by 0 bases, with 10 bases between the two germline ends. CDR3 DNA sequence: TGCGCCAGCAGCTCCTCACTGACAACTAATGAAAAACTGTTTTTT. As protein: CASSSSLTTNEKLFF.

This clone was recorded a few times. The rearrangement joins TRBV11-2 to TRBJ1-4; D may be TRBD1 (6 bases). V gave up 5 bases and J gave up 10 bases, with 17 bases separating them. Looked up from germline, CDR1 is SGHAT and CDR2 is FQNNGV. The CDR3 loop spans 14 amino acids. The DNA for the CDR3 is TGTGCCAGCAGCCTGGACAGAGCCCCATCAAAACTGTTTTTT. It encodes CASSLDRAPSKLFF.

This rearrangement joins TRBV19 to TRBJ1-5; maybe TRBD1 (5 bases). Germline assignment: CDR1 LNHDA and CDR2 SQIVND (reference sequence). This CDR3 is 15 amino acids long. V lost 3 bases and J lost 9, with 18 bases in between. The chain's CDR3 is CASSMAATVRGPQHF. The CDR3, as DNA: TGTGCCAGTAGTATGGCGGCGACAGTCCGAGGGCCCCAGCATTTT.

About this clone: One end of the junction does not line up with germline, which may come from a read error. The chain combines TRBV5-4 with TRBJ2-7; D remains unclear. Germline lookup yields CDR1 SGHNT and CDR2 YYREEE (reference sequence). The CDR3 contains 12 residues. CDR3: CASTLERYEQYF. CDR3 in DNA: TGTGCCAGCACCTTGGAGAGGTACGAGCAGTACTTC.

This chain uses TRBV21-1 with TRBJ1-1. TRBV21-1 is tagged as a pseudogene. The CDR3 is 13 residues long. The CDR3 region is CASSSVARDEAFF. CDR3 sequence (DNA): TGTGCCAGCAGCAGCGTCGCCCGGGATGAAGCTTTCTTT.

The chain combines TRBV18 with TRBJ1-1, with a tentative D call TRBD1 (5 bases). Trimming removed 2 bases at V and 0 bases at J, with 13 bases between. Germline values: CDR1 KGHSH, CDR2 LQKENI. The CDR3 runs 16 residues. CDR3 nucleotides: TGTGCCAGCTCACCATCCCTTGCAGGGCTGAACACTGAAGCTTTCTTT. It yields the protein CASSPSLAGLNTEAFF.

This rearrangement joins TRBV5-4 to TRBJ1-5; weak D call: TRBD1 (6 bases). The CDR3 has 15 residues. Germline lookup yields CDR1 SGHNT and CDR2 YYREEE (reference sequence). V was trimmed by 2 bases and J by 3 bases, leaving 12 bases between them. This CDR3 is CASSFRQVDNQPQHF. As DNA, the CDR3 is TGTGCCAGCAGCTTCCGACAGGTGGACAATCAGCCCCAGCATTTT.

J is TRBJ2-4 and V is TRBV6-5; D not resolved. This CDR3 has 14 residues. In germline, CDR1 is MNHEY, CDR2 SVGAGI. Trimming left V 4 bases short and J 9 bases short, with 16 bases between. CDR3 DNA sequence: TGTGCCAGCAGTTTCGACACCACGCTTAGCATTCAGTACTTC. It is translated as CASSFDTTLSIQYF.

This chain connects TRBV5-1 to TRBJ2-1; 7 nucleotides line up with TRBD2. Germline CDR1 is SGHRS and CDR2 is YFSETQ. V dropped 0 bases and J dropped 2; count of bases not matched to a gene: 5. The CDR3 is 16 amino acids. CDR3 protein: CASSLGGGGAYNEQFF. In DNA form, the CDR3 reads TGCGCCAGCAGCTTGGGGGGGGGAGGGGCCTACAATGAGCAGTTCTTC.

This chain connects TRBV7-2 to TRBJ2-7; TRBD1 matches 7 bases. Losses at the gene ends were 1 base for V and 4 bases for J; bases not matched to a gene: 4. CDR1 and CDR2 from the germline V gene are SGHTA and FQGNSA. The CDR3 is 14 residues long. CDR3 loop: CASSLVGQLYEQYF. The CDR3 bases are TGTGCCAGCAGCTTAGTGGGACAGCTTTACGAGCAGTACTTC. The variable domain in full, completed from reference TRBV7-2 and TRBJ2-7, reads GAGVSQSPSNKVTEKGKDVELRCDPISGHTALYWYRQSLGQGLEFLIYFQGNSAPDKSGLPSDRFSAERTGGSVSTLTIQRTQQEDSAVYLCASSLVGQLYEQYFGPGTRLTVT.

The V call is TRBV11-2, the J call TRBJ2-7, with D possibly matching TRBD2 (7 bases). V gave up 4 bases and J gave up 0 bases, with 13 bases separating them. The CDR3 is made up of 15 amino acids. Germline lookup yields CDR1 SGHAT and CDR2 FQNNGV. For the CDR3, the DNA is TGTGCCAGCAGCTGGGGGGGCGGATACTCCTACGAGCAGTACTTC. It codes for CASSWGGGYSYEQYF.

This rearrangement joins TRBV5-5 to TRBJ1-2; no reliable D call. V was trimmed by 1 base and J by 4 bases, leaving 17 bases between them. The CDR3 has 16 amino acids. Germline V gene lookup returns CDR1 SGHKS and CDR2 YYEKEE (reference sequence). CDR3 loop: CASSLFPGEGLYGYTF. The CDR3 DNA reads TGTGCCAGCAGCTTGTTCCCGGGAGAAGGACTCTATGGCTACACCTTC.

The chain has TRBV9 and TRBJ1-6; 10 nucleotides align to TRBD1. The CDR3 has 15 amino acids. Germline values: CDR1 SGDLS, CDR2 YYNGEE. J lost 7 bases, V lost 3 bases, and 4 bases had no gene match. The CDR3 sequence is CASSAGQGTNSPLHF. Written as DNA, the CDR3 is TGTGCCAGCAGCGCGGGACAGGGGACAAATTCACCCCTCCACTTT. Looking up the rest from reference TRBV9 and TRBJ1-6 gives the full variable domain: DSGVTQTPKHLITATGQRVTLRCSPRSGDLSVYWYQQSLDQGLQFLIQYYNGEERAKGNILERFSAQQFPDLHSELNLSSLELGDSALYFCASSAGQGTNSPLHFGNGTRLTVT.

J is TRBJ1-2 and V is TRBV2; 12 positions match TRBD1. The CDR3 consists of 13 residues. V shed 10 bases and J 7 bases; nucleotides not matched to a gene: 7. Germline CDR1 and CDR2: SNHLY and FYNNEI. CDR3 in amino acids: CATKGQGATGYTF. In DNA, the CDR3 is TGTGCCACCAAGGGACAGGGGGCAACTGGCTACACCTTC. Based on the CDR3 plus reference TRBV2 and TRBJ1-2, the full variable domain is EPEVTQTPSHQVTQMGQEVILRCVPISNHLYFYWYRQILGQKVEFLVSFYNNEISEKSEIFDDQFSVERPDGSNFTLKIRSTKLEDSAMYFCATKGQGATGYTFGSGTRLTVV.

Remarks on this clone: Because the CDR3's place on the DNA is in doubt, the DNA is left out and the CDR3 is given as listed by TCRdb. The genes are TRBV6-5 and TRBJ2-3; the D call in the table, TRBD1, was not verified against the DNA. Inclusive of both ends, the CDR3 amounts to 16 amino acids. CDR1 MNHEY and CDR2 SVGAGI come from the germline V gene. CDR3 sequence reads: CASSSSDSPSTDTQYF.

CDR3 region: CATSTGNQPQHF. In DNA, the CDR3 is TGTGCCACCAGCACAGGCAATCAGCCCCAGCATTTT. The chain links TRBV15 to TRBJ1-5; D is unresolved. CDR3 length: 12 residues. Germline V CDR1 and CDR2: LNHNV, YYDKDF (reference sequence). V dropped 4 bases and J dropped 2 bases, with 3 bases sitting between them.

This clone was recorded once. The chain couples TRBV2 to TRBJ2-5; TRBD1 agrees at 9 bases. Trimming at V came to 6 bases and at J to 5 bases, leaving 7 bases not matched to a gene. Germline V gives CDR1 SNHLY, CDR2 FYNNEI. The CDR3 runs to 14 residues. In DNA, the CDR3 is TGTGCCAGCAGACTACAGGGGGCGCGGGAGACCCAGTACTTC. It yields the protein CASRLQGARETQYF.

The chain's CDR3 is CASRQRLAPGYTF. For the CDR3, the DNA is TGTGCCAGCAGGCAGAGGTTAGCTCCTGGCTACACCTTC. The rearrangement links TRBV6-4 to TRBJ1-2, with unresolved D. CDR1 and CDR2 (germline): MRHNA, SNTAGT. The V end lost 6 bases, the J end lost 7 bases, and 15 bases lay between the germline ends. The length of the CDR3 is 13 residues.

The CDR3 here is CASRTGDPSYTF. CDR3 bases: TGTGCCAGCAGGACAGGGGATCCCAGCTACACCTTC. The chain combines TRBV28 with TRBJ1-2; 8 bases are a match to TRBD1. Per the germline V gene, CDR1 is MDHEN and CDR2 is SYDVKM. The CDR3 runs to 12 residues. V shed 6 bases and J 9 bases; nucleotides not matched to a gene: 6.

The V gene is TRBV12-3 or TRBV12-4, the J gene TRBJ2-4, with D uncertain. The CDR3 has 13 amino acids. V was shortened by 2 bases and J by 8 bases, with 10 bases between the two germline ends. This CDR3 reads CASSLSLQDIQYF. CDR3 in DNA: TGTGCCAGCAGTTTATCCCTCCAGGACATTCAGTACTTC.

The V call is TRBV2, the J call TRBJ1-2; D unclear. CDR1 is SNHLY and CDR2 is FYNNEI in the germline V gene. CDR3 length: 15 residues. V was shortened by 0 bases and J by 6 bases, with 14 bases between the two germline ends. Written as DNA, the CDR3 is TGTGCCAGCAGTGAAGCGCGGGCGGCGGCTGATGGCTACACCTTC. Its protein is CASSEARAAADGYTF.

This chain uses TRBV2 with TRBJ1-1, with 8 nucleotides matching TRBD1. With V trimmed by 4 bases and J by 1 base, 5 bases remained unmatched. The CDR3 spans 15 residues. Germline values: CDR1 SNHLY, CDR2 FYNNEI. The CDR3 DNA reads TGTGCCAGCAGTGGGACAGGGATCAAGAACACTGAAGCTTTCTTT. Translation gives CASSGTGIKNTEAFF.

This chain connects TRBV30 to TRBJ2-1, with 9 bases fitting TRBD2. Germline V lookup: CDR1 GTSNPN, CDR2 SVGIG (reference sequence). The V gene end was trimmed by 0 bases and the J gene end by 6 bases; junction bases not matched to a gene: 9. This CDR3 is 16 amino acids long. The CDR3 loop reads CAWSVSSGSRGNEQFF. Written as DNA, the CDR3 is TGTGCCTGGAGTGTCAGTAGCGGGAGTCGTGGCAATGAGCAGTTCTTC. Variable domain in full (rest from reference TRBV30 and TRBJ2-1): SQTIHQWPATLVQPVGSPLSLECTVEGTSNPNLYWYRQAAGRGLQLLFYSVGIGQISSEVPQNLSASRPQDRQFILSSKKLLLSDSGFYLCAWSVSSGSRGNEQFFGPGTRLTVL.

The chain is built from TRBV6-6 and TRBJ2-5; unclear D gene. This CDR3 is 12 amino acids long. The V gene's germline CDR1 is MNHNY and CDR2 SVGAGI (reference sequence). Trimming pared 5 bases from V and 7 bases from J, leaving 11 bases between. The CDR3 DNA follows: TGTGCCAGCAGTCTCCACGGTGTGACCCAGTACTTC. The encoded protein is CASSLHGVTQYF.

This clone appeared a few times. The chain recombines TRBV29-1 with TRBJ2-2, with a weak D call TRBD2 (6 bases). Germline V gene lookup returns CDR1 SQVTM and CDR2 ANQGSEA. V lost 5 bases and J 4 bases, leaving 14 bases between the germline ends. The CDR3 runs 14 residues. CDR3 DNA: TGCAGCGTTAAGGTGGGAGGAGGCACCGGGGAGCTGTTTTTT. Translation: CSVKVGGGTGELFF.

This sequence joins TRBV28 and TRBJ1-1; D perhaps matches TRBD1 (6 bases). With 8 bases removed from V and 0 bases from J, the gap between germline ends came to 10 bases. The CDR3 covers 13 residues. CDR1 is MDHEN and CDR2 is SYDVKM in the germline V gene. CDR3 amino acids: CASGRQVNTEAFF. Written as DNA, the CDR3 is TGTGCCAGCGGAAGACAGGTGAACACTGAAGCTTTCTTT. Filled out from reference TRBV28 and TRBJ1-1, the complete variable domain reads DVKVTQSSRYLVKRTGEKVFLECVQDMDHENMFWYRQDPGLGLRLIYFSYDVKMKEKGDIPEGYSVSREKKERFSLILESASTNQTSMYLCASGRQVNTEAFFGQGTRLTVV.

The gene calls are TRBV9 and TRBJ1-3, with D unclear. Trimming stripped 2 bases from V and 4 bases from J, with 10 bases between. The CDR3 is made up of 14 amino acids. Germline lookup yields CDR1 SGDLS and CDR2 YYNGEE. CDR3: CASSVEDAGNTIYF. In nucleotides, the CDR3 is TGTGCCAGCAGCGTTGAGGATGCCGGAAACACCATATATTTT.

The DNA for the CDR3 is TGTGCCAGCAGCCCCCAGACTAGCGGGGGCTACAATGAGCAGTTCTTC. This sequence encodes CASSPQTSGGYNEQFF. This chain connects TRBV5-6 to TRBJ2-1; 12 bases map to TRBD2. Germline V CDR1 and CDR2: SGHDT, YYEEEE. This CDR3 comprises 16 residues. With V trimmed by 4 bases and J by 3 bases, 5 bases remained unmatched.

This clone was recorded a few times. CDR3 sequence: CASSSLGGGNSPLHF. DNA of the CDR3: TGTGCCAGCAGTTCACTCGGGGGAGGCAATTCACCCCTCCACTTT. The chain joins TRBV28 to TRBJ1-6, with TRBD1 as a possible D gene (5 bases). The CDR3 spans 15 residues. Germline V gene sequence: CDR1 MDHEN, CDR2 SYDVKM. V gave up 4 bases and J gave up 7 bases, with 14 bases separating them.

The chain has TRBV28 and TRBJ1-3, with 7 bases identical to TRBD1. V was clipped by 9 bases and J by 0 bases; unmatched bases: 5. The CDR3 runs to 14 residues. Germline assignment: CDR1 MDHEN and CDR2 SYDVKM. The CDR3 region is CASTDRASGNTIYF. DNA for the CDR3: TGTGCCAGTACCGACAGGGCCTCTGGAAACACCATATATTTT.

This rearrangement joins TRBV7-2 to TRBJ1-2; weak D call: TRBD1 (5 bases). Trimming left V 6 bases short and J 5 bases short, with 19 bases between. CDR3 length: 15 residues. The germline CDR1 and CDR2 sequences are SGHTA and FQGNSA. Written as DNA, the CDR3 is TGTGCCAGCAGTCAAGGGTCTTGGGGGGTATATGGCTACACCTTC. Its translation is CASSQGSWGVYGYTF.

In this sample, this clone turned up many times. The chain employs TRBV30 and TRBJ2-7, with D possibly being TRBD1 (5 bases). Per germline, CDR1 GTSNPN and CDR2 SVGIG (reference sequence). Trimming took 0 bases from V and 3 from J, leaving 21 bases between them. This CDR3 has 17 residues. The CDR3 bases are TGTGCCTGGAGTGTGTGGTGGACCACCCCCAGGGACTACGAGCAGTACTTC. As protein: CAWSVWWTTPRDYEQYF.